The source of this T cell receptor beta chain is a study of OX40 agonist ivuxolimab in advanced cancers. For the study at large: Patients were treated with intravenous ivuxolimab, dosed at 0.01 to 10 mg/kg and infused every 2 weeks. Males comprised 70% to 90% of the group, whose mean age was about 60 years (range about 20 to 90).

General study results and limits: The authors also found low normalized T-cell clonal expansion in some nonresponders. At 0.1 to 3.0 mg/kg and by week 6, clonal expansion occurred in CD4+ and CD8+ blood T cells.

Libraries were prepared by immunoSEQ multiplex PCR; TCRdb keeps only in-frame clonotypes and omits some of them. The data contain about 89,000 clones, about 88% of them singletons. Germline-derived CDR1 and CDR2 are SNHLY and FYNNEI. The CDR3 is 11 amino acids. V lost 5 bases, J lost 4 bases, and 4 bases lay in between. On this clone: The antigen is undetermined.

The sample consisted of CD4+ or CD8+ T cells sorted from blood, taken in a trial of the OX40 agonist ivuxolimab. The chain uses TRBV2 and TRBJ2-3; D is uncertain. This sequence was found in an adult with an advanced solid tumor such as melanoma, head and neck, liver or kidney cancer. CDR3 coding DNA: TGTGCCAGCAGTATCCCAGATACGCAGTATTTT. Translating gives CASSIPDTQYF.